These T cell receptor beta chains were read from a single sample in a study of blood T cell repertoires in COVID-19. Clones were sequenced by immunoSEQ multiplex PCR, and TCRdb holds only the in-frame ones, with some missing. Here the sample spans 70,000 to 95,000 clones, roughly 79% being singletons. Sequencing input: peripheral blood. The origin of the receptors is a woman aged 70-85 years with acute or convalescent COVID-19. Each CDR3 is given with its conserved first and last residue. D genes are given only for firm matches. Size is stated for part of the rows, as once, few or many counts, or as a class when the clone is expanded.

clone_size	v_call	j_call	d_call	cdr3_nt	cdr3_aa
.	TRBV7-9	TRBJ2-7	TRBD2	TGTGCCAGCAGCCTCGGGACTAGCGGGTTGGGGGAGCAGTACTTC	CASSLGTSGLGEQYF
.	TRBV28	TRBJ2-1	TRBD1	TGTGCCGGGGGACCAAGGGGGCGCCCCTACAATGAGCAGTTCTTC	CAGGPRGRPYNEQFF
.	TRBV5-4	TRBJ1-5	.	TGTGCCAGCAGCCTGAGGCCTAATAGCAATCAGCCCCAGCATTTT	CASSLRPNSNQPQHF
.	TRBV5-1	TRBJ2-3	TRBD2	TGCGCCAGCAGTCGGAGCGGGAGGTTCTTCACAGATACGCAGTATTTT	CASSRSGRFFTDTQYF
.	TRBV10-3	TRBJ2-3	TRBD2	TGTGCCATCAGCGCTGGACTAGTCAGCACAGATACGCAGTATTTT	CAISAGLVSTDTQYF
.	TRBV3-1/TRBV3-2	TRBJ1-1	TRBD1	TGTGCCAGCAGCCATTACCGGACAGGGGGCCTGAACACTGAAGCTTTCTTT	CASSHYRTGGLNTEAFF
.	TRBV12-3/TRBV12-4	TRBJ2-7	.	TGTGCCAGCAGTAGGAGGTACGAGCAGTACTTC	CASSRRYEQYF
.	TRBV11-2	TRBJ2-5	TRBD1	TGTGCCAGCAGCCTTCAGCAGGGGGCGGTGGTCCAGTACTTC	CASSLQQGAVVQYF
.	TRBV28	TRBJ1-2	.	TGTGCCAGCAGAATGGGGGGCTATGGCTACACCTTC	CASRMGGYGYTF
.	TRBV19	TRBJ1-1	TRBD1	TGTGCCAGTAGTGTCTTCGGGACAGGGGGCCGAAATACTGAAGCTTTCTTT	CASSVFGTGGRNTEAFF
.	TRBV7-9	TRBJ2-1	.	TGTGCCAGCAGCTTCCCGATGACGGAGGAAACCCTATACAATGAGCAGTTCTTC	CASSFPMTEETLYNEQFF
.	TRBV11-2	TRBJ1-5	.	TGTGCCAGCAGCTTAGGCGGTTCCCGGGGGCAGCCCCAGCATTTT	CASSLGGSRGQPQHF
.	TRBV20-1	TRBJ1-1	.	TGCAGTGCTGAGCTGAACACTGAAGCTTTCTTT	CSAELNTEAFF
.	TRBV29-1	TRBJ1-1	.	TGCAGCCCCGCGGTTATAGGGGCCGGGGGCACTGAAGCTTTCTTT	CSPAVIGAGGTEAFF
few	TRBV5-1	TRBJ1-4	TRBD1	TGCGCCAGCAGCTTGGTGGGACAGGAATTAAATGAAAAACTGTTTTTT	CASSLVGQELNEKLFF
.	TRBV18	TRBJ1-2	TRBD1	TGTGCCAGCTCACCACGGACAGGGGAAGGCTACACCTTC	CASSPRTGEGYTF
few	TRBV19	TRBJ2-7	TRBD2	TGTGCCAGTAGTATCTACGGCGGGGGTAACTACGAGCAGTACTTC	CASSIYGGGNYEQYF
.	TRBV27	TRBJ2-1	TRBD2	TGTGCCAGCAGTTTATGGGGGGGAGCGGGTTACAATGAGCAGTTCTTC	CASSLWGGAGYNEQFF
few	TRBV6-2/TRBV6-3	TRBJ1-1	.	TGTGCCAGCAGTCCAAATCTTCAGGGAGGAACTGAAGCTTTCTTT	CASSPNLQGGTEAFF
.	TRBV29-1	TRBJ2-7	TRBD1	TGCAGCGTTGCACTGACAGGGGCTTTCTCCTACGAGCAGTACTTC	CSVALTGAFSYEQYF
.	TRBV3-1/TRBV3-2	TRBJ1-5	.	TGTGCCAGCAGCCCCAGGGGCTACAATCAGCCCCAGCATTTT	CASSPRGYNQPQHF
.	TRBV2	TRBJ2-3	TRBD2	TGTGCCAGCAGTGACTCCAGCGGGAGAGATACGCAGTATTTT	CASSDSSGRDTQYF
once	TRBV28	TRBJ1-2	.	TGTGCCAGCAGAGCTGGGGCGAGCCGTGGCTACACCTTC	CASRAGASRGYTF
.	TRBV4-1	TRBJ1-3	.	TGCGCCAGCAGCCAAGGTGGGCAGACCTCTGGAAACACCATATATTTT	CASSQGGQTSGNTIYF